Each of the 21 T cell receptor beta chains below was sequenced from the same sample in a study of CD8 T cells in ankylosing spondylitis. TCRdb reanalysed the 5' RACE reads using MiXCR and keeps one entry per CDR3 protein. The sample includes about 750,000 distinct CDR3 sequences, 15% to 20% seen only once; the top ten take 15% to 20%. Their specific antigens are unknown. Whole-study results and caveats: A motif in TCR beta, a set of roughly 8 highly homologous variants, appeared characteristic of ankylosing spondylitis blood.

The sample comprised blood, either unsorted or a sorted T cell fraction (not recorded which). Receptors were obtained from a male donor with ankylosing spondylitis.

Only a few counts were recorded for this clonotype. This chain joins TRBV4-3 and TRBJ2-7; TRBD2 aligns across 16 bases. The J segment lost 3 bases and the V segment lost 1 base, leaving 3 bases of the junction unmatched. The CDR3 covers 17 residues. Germline-derived CDR1 and CDR2 are LGHNA and YSLEER. This CDR3 is CASSQVGLAGGHYEQYF. The CDR3 nucleotides are TGCGCCAGCAGCCAAGTGGGACTAGCGGGAGGGCACTACGAGCAGTACTTC.

The chain couples TRBV5-1 to TRBJ2-7; possibly TRBD1 for D (5 bases). Per the germline V gene, CDR1 is SGHRS and CDR2 is YFSETQ. The CDR3 length is 16 residues. V was pared by 2 bases and J by 0 bases, with 15 bases between. The DNA of the CDR3 is TGCGCCAGCAGCTTTGAGACAGCCCTCAGCTCCTACGAGCAGTACTTC. This sequence encodes CASSFETALSSYEQYF.

This clonotype appeared once. The genes are TRBV5-5 and TRBJ1-4; D possibly corresponds to TRBD1 (6 bases). The length of the CDR3 is 16 residues. Trimming took off 0 bases at V and 2 bases at J, with 11 bases between the two ends. Germline assignment: CDR1 SGHKS and CDR2 YYEKEE (reference sequence). The CDR3 is CASSLGQGYTNEKLFF. In DNA form, the CDR3 reads TGTGCCAGCAGCTTGGGTCAGGGGTATACTAATGAAAAACTGTTTTTT. The entire variable domain, with the rest obtained from reference TRBV5-5 and TRBJ1-4, is as follows: DAGVTQSPTHLIKTRGQQVTLRCSPISGHKSVSWYQQVLGQGPQFIFQYYEKEERGRGNFPDRFSARQFPNYSSELNVNALLLGDSALYLCASSLGQGYTNEKLFFGSGTQLSVL.

This clonotype was found many times. The chain uses TRBV28 and TRBJ2-1; D perhaps matches TRBD1 (7 bases). This CDR3 comprises 13 residues. V was pared by 10 bases and J by 7 bases, with 17 bases between. Germline V gene sequence: CDR1 MDHEN, CDR2 SYDVKM. The CDR3 reads CAISGRGVNEQFF. Here the CDR3 DNA reads TGTGCCATCTCGGGCAGGGGGGTAAATGAGCAGTTCTTC. The variable domain in full, completed from reference TRBV28 and TRBJ2-1, reads DVKVTQSSRYLVKRTGEKVFLECVQDMDHENMFWYRQDPGLGLRLIYFSYDVKMKEKGDIPEGYSVSREKKERFSLILESASTNQTSMYLCAISGRGVNEQFFGPGTRLTVL.

The chain uses TRBV20-1 and TRBJ2-7, with TRBD2 matching 9 bases. This CDR3 contains 13 residues. The germline CDR1 and CDR2 sequences are DFQATT and SNEGSKA (reference sequence). Trimming removed 6 bases from V and 1 base from J; junction bases left unmatched: 4. As DNA, the CDR3 is TGCAGTGCCATAAGCGGGAGGTCCTACGAGCAGTACTTC. Protein sequence: CSAISGRSYEQYF.

A few counts support this clonotype. The chain couples TRBV29-1 to TRBJ2-1, with D unresolved. Trimming took off 0 bases at V and 0 bases at J, with 12 bases between the two ends. Germline assignment: CDR1 SQVTM and CDR2 ANQGSEA. This CDR3 region has 16 residues. The CDR3 DNA reads TGCAGCGTTGAAGATGATGAGGAGACCTCCTACAATGAGCAGTTCTTC. Protein sequence: CSVEDDEETSYNEQFF.

The chain carries TRBV9 and TRBJ2-1, with 11 bases identical to TRBD2. The V segment lost 2 bases and the J segment 2 bases; nucleotides outside the gene matches: 3. The CDR3 spans 16 residues. CDR1 is SGDLS, CDR2 YYNGEE, per germline. CDR3 amino acids: CASSVLGLAAYNEQFF. The CDR3, as DNA: TGTGCCAGCAGCGTTCTGGGACTAGCGGCCTACAATGAGCAGTTCTTC.

This chain connects TRBV27 to TRBJ2-3; D gene unclear. Germline V gives CDR1 MNHEY, CDR2 SMNVEV (reference sequence). With 3 bases removed from V and 0 bases from J, the gap between germline ends came to 7 bases. The CDR3 is 14 amino acids. In nucleotides, the CDR3 is TGTGCCAGCAGTTTTTACCGTAGCACAGATACGCAGTATTTT. Translated: CASSFYRSTDTQYF.

In its sample, this clonotype was seen a few times. The V gene is TRBV5-1, the J gene TRBJ1-3, with 10 bases identical to TRBD1. The CDR3 runs 19 residues. From germline, CDR1 is SGHRS and CDR2 YFSETQ. Trimming removed 2 bases from V and 2 bases from J; junction bases left unmatched: 13. The CDR3 spells CASSLKPGTGAAPGNTIYF. The CDR3 DNA reads as TGCGCCAGCAGCTTAAAACCCGGGACAGGGGCCGCTCCTGGAAACACCATATATTTT. Together with reference TRBV5-1 and TRBJ1-3, the CDR3 gives the full variable domain: KAGVTQTPRYLIKTRGQQVTLSCSPISGHRSVSWYQQTPGQGLQFLFEYFSETQRNKGNFPGRFSGRQFSNSRSEMNVSTLELGDSALYLCASSLKPGTGAAPGNTIYFGEGSWLTVV.

The chain couples TRBV5-6 to TRBJ1-1, with D possibly being TRBD1 (6 bases). From germline, CDR1 is SGHDT and CDR2 YYEEEE. V shed 1 base and J shed 4 bases, with 14 bases lying between them. The CDR3 extends over 15 amino acids. The CDR3 protein is CASSLTGRGGTEAFF. The DNA of the CDR3 is TGTGCCAGCAGCTTGACGGGCAGGGGAGGCACTGAAGCTTTCTTT.

This clonotype was detected only a few times. The rearrangement uses TRBV7-9 and TRBJ1-2; D may be TRBD1 (6 bases). Germline CDR1 reads SEHNR; CDR2 reads FQNEAQ (reference sequence). V was clipped by 5 bases and J by 2 bases, with 12 bases between them. The CDR3 spans 14 residues. The CDR3 loop reads CASSKTGQNYGYTF. The CDR3 DNA follows: TGTGCCAGCAGCAAAACAGGACAGAACTATGGCTACACCTTC.

This clonotype was observed a handful of times. V gene TRBV5-1 combines with J gene TRBJ2-7, with a weak D call TRBD1 (6 bases). Deletions cut 0 bases from V and 7 bases from J, with 17 bases between. CDR3 length: 15 amino acids. Germline V gene data show CDR1 as SGHRS and CDR2 as YFSETQ. CDR3 sequence: CASSLGMTGLGEQYF. CDR3 nucleotide sequence: TGCGCCAGCAGCTTGGGGATGACAGGCCTAGGGGAGCAGTACTTC.

At least ten counts were recorded for this clonotype. V is TRBV7-7 and J is TRBJ2-2; possibly TRBD1 for D (6 bases). Germline CDR1 is SSHAT and CDR2 is FNYEAQ (reference sequence). The germline V and J ends were trimmed by 1 base and 5 bases, with 8 bases remaining between them. The CDR3 consists of 14 residues. CDR3 in DNA: TGTGCCAGCAGCTTAGTCCAGGGGACCGGGGAGCTGTTTTTT. Translating it yields CASSLVQGTGELFF.

This clonotype came up a few times. This chain links TRBV20-1 with TRBJ2-7; D unclear. Between the trimmed V and J ends, which lost 3 bases and 0 bases, there was a span of 9 bases. In germline, CDR1 is DFQATT, CDR2 SNEGSKA (reference sequence). The CDR3 is made up of 13 amino acids. CDR3 loop: CSARQAGSYEQYF. CDR3 bases: TGCAGTGCTAGGCAGGCCGGCTCCTACGAGCAGTACTTC.

The chain employs TRBV5-1 and TRBJ1-1; 10 bases agree with TRBD1. CDR3 length: 16 residues. Germline-derived CDR1 and CDR2 are SGHRS and YFSETQ. Trimming took 4 bases from V and 5 from J; bases not matched to a gene: 11. The CDR3 DNA is TGCGCCAGCAGCCCCGGGACAGGGGTTTTGGAGACTGAAGCTTTCTTT. It encodes CASSPGTGVLETEAFF.

This clonotype was seen ten or more times. The rearrangement joins TRBV29-1 to TRBJ2-3; 9 bases agree with TRBD2. This CDR3 spans 15 amino acids. Germline CDR1 is SQVTM and CDR2 is ANQGSEA. Germline trimming cut 3 bases from V and 2 bases from J; bases unmatched to any gene: 6. This CDR3 is CSVEGSSGITDTQYF. CDR3 nucleotide sequence: TGCAGCGTTGAGGGGTCTAGCGGGATCACAGATACGCAGTATTTT.

The table lists this clonotype with a few counts. V usage is TRBV15 and J usage is TRBJ1-1; D uncertain. Germline CDR1 LNHNV, CDR2 YYDKDF (reference sequence). Between the trimmed V and J ends, which lost 2 bases and 3 bases, there was a span of 7 bases. The CDR3 sequence is 13 residues long. The CDR3 DNA follows: TGTGCCACCAGCAGACGCCTGGACACTGAAGCTTTCTTT. Protein: CATSRRLDTEAFF.

This chain links TRBV7-2 with TRBJ2-7; D is perhaps TRBD2 (6 bases). V lost 0 bases and J lost 6, with 12 bases in between. The length of the CDR3 is 14 residues. Germline V gene data show CDR1 as SGHTA and CDR2 as FQGNSA. CDR3 DNA sequence: TGTGCCAGCAGCTTAGCTGGAGGGATGCGCGAGCAGTACTTC. Encoded protein: CASSLAGGMREQYF. Using reference TRBV7-2 and TRBJ2-7 for the parts outside the CDR3, the full variable domain is GAGVSQSPSNKVTEKGKDVELRCDPISGHTALYWYRQSLGQGLEFLIYFQGNSAPDKSGLPSDRFSAERTGGSVSTLTIQRTQQEDSAVYLCASSLAGGMREQYFGPGTRLTVT.

The chain has TRBV27 and TRBJ1-2, with 7 bases matching TRBD1. J was trimmed by 6 bases and V by 0 bases; bases with no gene match: 7. CDR3 length equals 15 residues. Germline-derived CDR1 and CDR2 are MNHEY and SMNVEV (reference sequence). The CDR3 sequence: CASSLSTGHPNGYTF. The CDR3 nucleotides are TGTGCCAGCAGTTTATCGACAGGGCATCCTAATGGCTACACCTTC.

This chain joins TRBV12-5 and TRBJ1-5, with D possibly being TRBD1 (5 bases). V shed 8 bases and J shed 6 bases, with 14 bases lying between them. This CDR3 comprises 13 residues. CDR1 and CDR2 (germline): LGHNT, FRNRAP. CDR3 in DNA: TGTGCTAGTTCTGGGGGGTGGAGTCAGCCCCAGCATTTT. Its translation is CASSGGWSQPQHF.

V is TRBV14 and J is TRBJ1-5, with TRBD1 as a possible D gene (5 bases). V gave up 5 bases and J gave up 6 bases, with 20 bases separating them. CDR3 length: 16 amino acids. Germline CDR1 is SGHDN and CDR2 is FVKESK. CDR3 amino acids: CASSDGSRVGGQPQHF. CDR3 DNA: TGTGCCAGCAGCGATGGGAGCAGGGTTGGGGGTCAGCCCCAGCATTTT.